This TCR beta chain originates from a study of cytomegalovirus exposure and HLA in healthy donors. This clone was counted a single time. The antigen is unknown. Amplification used 60 Vbeta primers and 13 Jbeta primers. Libraries were prepared by immunoSEQ multiplex PCR; TCRdb keeps only in-frame clonotypes and omits some of them. The sample includes 100,000 to 150,000 clones, over 70% of them seen just once. V gave up 2 bases and J gave up 5 bases; unmatched junction bases: 6. Germline assignment: CDR1 MNHNS and CDR2 SASEGT. This CDR3 spans 15 amino acids. General study points: Reported results showed that the classifier diagnosed cytomegalovirus status with high specificity and sensitivity. In a later analysis, the majority of CMV-associated beta chains seemingly showed HLA restriction.

The specimen sequenced was PBMCs. The rearrangement links TRBV6-1 to TRBJ1-1; 9 bases agree with TRBD1. The TCR sequence derives from a woman aged 18-30 years in good health and CMV-seronegative. CDR3: CASSEFRTGVTEAFF. The CDR3 coding sequence is TGTGCCAGCAGTGAATTCAGGACAGGGGTAACTGAAGCTTTCTTT.